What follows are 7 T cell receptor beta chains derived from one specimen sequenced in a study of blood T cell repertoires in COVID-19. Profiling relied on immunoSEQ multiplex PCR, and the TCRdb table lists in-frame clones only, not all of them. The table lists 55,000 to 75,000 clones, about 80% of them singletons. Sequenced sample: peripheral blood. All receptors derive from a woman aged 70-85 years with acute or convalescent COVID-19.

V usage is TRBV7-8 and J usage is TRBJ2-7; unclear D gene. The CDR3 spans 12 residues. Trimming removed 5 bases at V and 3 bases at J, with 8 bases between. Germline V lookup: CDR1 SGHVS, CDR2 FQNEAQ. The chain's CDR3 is CASSQQDYEQYF. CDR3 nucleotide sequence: TGTGCCAGCAGCCAACAAGACTACGAGCAGTACTTC.

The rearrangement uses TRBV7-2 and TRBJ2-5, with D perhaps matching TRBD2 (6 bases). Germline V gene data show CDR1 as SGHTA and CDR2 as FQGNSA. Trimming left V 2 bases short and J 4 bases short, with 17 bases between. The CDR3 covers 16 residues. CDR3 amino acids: CASSLIGGFLRETQYF. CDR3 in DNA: TGTGCCAGCAGCTTAATAGGAGGGTTCCTAAGAGAGACCCAGTACTTC.

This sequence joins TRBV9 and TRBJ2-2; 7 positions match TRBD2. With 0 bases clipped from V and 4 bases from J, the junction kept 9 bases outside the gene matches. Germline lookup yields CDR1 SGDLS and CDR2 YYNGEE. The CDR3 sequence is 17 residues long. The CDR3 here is CASSVGWGTISTGELFF. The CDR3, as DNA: TGTGCCAGCAGCGTAGGTTGGGGGACTATCTCCACCGGGGAGCTGTTTTTT.

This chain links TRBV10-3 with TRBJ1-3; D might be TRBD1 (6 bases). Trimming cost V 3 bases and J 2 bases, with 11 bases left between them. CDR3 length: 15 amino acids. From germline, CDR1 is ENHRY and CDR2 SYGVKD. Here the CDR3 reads CAISDLKGAGNTIYF. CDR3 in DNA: TGTGCCATCAGTGACCTCAAGGGGGCTGGAAACACCATATATTTT.

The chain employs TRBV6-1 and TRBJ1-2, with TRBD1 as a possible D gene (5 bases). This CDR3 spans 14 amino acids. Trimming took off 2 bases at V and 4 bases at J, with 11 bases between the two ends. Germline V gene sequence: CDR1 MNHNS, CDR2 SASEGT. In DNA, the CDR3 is TGTGCCAGCAGTGAAATCAGGGCGTCCTATGGCTACACCTTC. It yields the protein CASSEIRASYGYTF.

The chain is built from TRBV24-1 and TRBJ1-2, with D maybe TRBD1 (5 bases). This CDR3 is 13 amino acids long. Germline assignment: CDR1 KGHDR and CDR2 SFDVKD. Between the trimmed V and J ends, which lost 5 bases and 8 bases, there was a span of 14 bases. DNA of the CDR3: TGTGCCACCAGTGGGGAAGGGGAAGGAGGCTACACCTTC. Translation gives CATSGEGEGGYTF.

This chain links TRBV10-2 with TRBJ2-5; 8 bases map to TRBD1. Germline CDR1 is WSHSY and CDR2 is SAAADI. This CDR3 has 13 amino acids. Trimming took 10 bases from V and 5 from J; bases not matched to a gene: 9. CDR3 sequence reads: CATRQGMLETQYF. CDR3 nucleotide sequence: TGCGCCACCCGACAGGGGATGTTGGAGACCCAGTACTTC.